This T cell receptor (beta chain) is drawn from a study of T cell responses to AZD1222 COVID-19 vaccine. Findings of the study overall: Donors, mostly white British, included more females; clonal diversity was possibly underestimated. Distributed over spike, vaccine-associated CD4 TCRs predominated at 160-218 and 743-854. Repertoires were obtained only post-peak T cell response.

To note about this clone: The antigen remains unidentified.

The table came from immunoSEQ multiplex PCR; TCRdb's copy has only in-frame clones and leaves some out. The sample lists 150,000 or so clones; around 88% were seen once. Material: peripheral blood, obtained on day 0 of AZD1222 vaccination. This receptor was taken from an adult in good health.

The chain's CDR3 is CASSERQGSTDTQYF. The DNA for the CDR3 is TGTGCCAGCAGTGAAAGACAGGGGAGCACAGATACGCAGTATTTT. The chain joins TRBV6-4 to TRBJ2-3; 8 bases agree with TRBD1. The ends lost 3 bases at V and 0 bases at J; junction bases unmatched: 2. The CDR3 runs 15 residues. Germline V lookup: CDR1 MRHNA, CDR2 SNTAGT.